The entry below gives a single T cell receptor beta chain sequence along with its context. These data originate in a study of T-cell memory formation after mild COVID-19. MiXCR was run by TCRdb on the 5' RACE reads, yielding one entry per CDR3 protein. The repertoire holds around 370,000 distinct CDR3 sequences, 20% to 25% seen once, with 9.5% to 15% in the top ten. The CDR3 covers 17 residues. Germline CDR1 LGHNA, CDR2 YSLEER. Between the trimmed V and J ends, which lost 3 bases and 3 bases, there was a span of 18 bases. The sequenced material came from PBMCs or a T cell subset sorted from them (not recorded which). The chain joins TRBV4-3 to TRBJ2-4; D ambiguous. This sequence originates from an adult woman who had mild COVID-19 (a few samples of this study predate the infection). Cell type and time point are not known. The CDR3 nucleotides read TGCGCCAGCAGCCAGCTCCCCCCCTCGTCGGGCAAAAACATTCAGTACTTC. Translation: CASSQLPPSSGKNIQYF.